The present T cell receptor (beta chain) was sequenced within a study of identical twins' blood T cells. TCRdb fed the 5' RACE reads into MiXCR, producing one record per CDR3 protein. The sample consists of roughly 380,000 distinct CDR3 sequences, roughly 28% of them appearing once. Details on this clonotype: A junction boundary mismatches the germline segment, possibly from a read error.

Germline V gives CDR1 LNHDA, CDR2 SQIVND (reference sequence). CDR3 length equals 15 residues. The sequencing input was PBMCs. The TCR sequence derives from a woman between 18 and 55 years old in good health. The chain has TRBV19 and TRBJ1-2; D is possibly TRBD1 (5 bases). The CDR3: CAGSIRDSGFYGYTF. In DNA form, the CDR3 reads TGTGCCGGTAGTATCCGTGACAGTGGATTCTATGGCTACACCTTC. The complete variable domain, with remaining parts taken from reference TRBV19 and TRBJ1-2, reads DGGITQSPKYLFRKEGQNVTLSCEQNLNHDAMYWYRQDPGQGLRLIYYSQIVNDFQKGDIAEGYSVSREKKESFPLTVTSAQKNPTAFYLCAGSIRDSGFYGYTFGSGTRLTVV.